Below, 32 T cell receptor beta chains from the same sample are listed, as sequenced in a study of T-cell memory formation after mild COVID-19. TCRdb independently ran MiXCR on the 5' RACE reads; one entry per CDR3 protein. The sample comprises around 200,000 distinct CDR3 sequences, 27% of which are singletons, and 10% to 12% rests with the top ten. The sample taken for sequencing was PBMCs or a T cell subset sorted from them (not recorded which). The receptors here all came from an adult woman who had mild COVID-19 (a few samples of this study predate the infection). Cell type and time point are not known.

The chain links TRBV29-1 to TRBJ1-1; possibly TRBD1 for D (6 bases). The CDR3 has 12 residues. CDR1 and CDR2 from the germline V gene are SQVTM and ANQGSEA. Trimming stripped 7 bases from V and 11 bases from J, with 20 bases between. The CDR3, as DNA: TGCAGCGCTGACTTAAGGGGGATGCGTGCTTTCTTT. It encodes CSADLRGMRAFF.

This chain joins TRBV20-1 and TRBJ2-7; D is uncertain. Trimming took 3 bases from V and 3 from J, leaving 9 bases between them. CDR3 size: 12 residues. CDR1 is DFQATT and CDR2 is SNEGSKA in the germline V gene (reference sequence). DNA of the CDR3: TGCAGTGCTAGGGTCGATAACTACGAGCAGTACTTC. This codes for CSARVDNYEQYF.

V usage is TRBV20-1 and J usage is TRBJ2-3; 14 bases line up with TRBD2. Looked up from germline, CDR1 is DFQATT and CDR2 is SNEGSKA (reference sequence). This CDR3 is built from 16 residues. This CDR3 reads CSALATSGGDSGRQYF. CDR3 sequence (DNA): TGCAGCGCACTCGCGACTAGCGGGGGGGACTCCGGGAGGCAGTATTTT.

A few counts support this clonotype. The chain is built from TRBV10-3 and TRBJ2-7; D gene unclear. Per the germline V gene, CDR1 is ENHRY and CDR2 is SYGVKD. Trimming removed 2 bases from V and 4 bases from J, with 3 bases in between. This CDR3 has 11 amino acids. The CDR3 reads CAISEGYEQYF. DNA for the CDR3: TGTGCCATCAGTGAGGGGTACGAGCAGTACTTC.

This clonotype was observed a handful of times. The genes are TRBV12-3 or TRBV12-4 and TRBJ2-1, with 10 bases lining up with TRBD2. Trimming cost V 6 bases and J 6 bases; bases outside gene matches: 8. The CDR3 extends over 15 amino acids. The CDR3 DNA reads TGTGCCAGCAGACGAGCGGGGGGGCCGATCAATGAGCAGTTCTTC. Translation gives CASRRAGGPINEQFF.

The chain employs TRBV6-1 and TRBJ1-5; D is uncertain. Germline loops: CDR1 MNHNS, CDR2 SASEGT. The CDR3 loop spans 13 amino acids. The V gene lost 0 bases and the J gene lost 11 bases, with 11 bases spanning the gap. The CDR3 here is CASSEAPGPTQHF. The CDR3, as DNA: TGTGCCAGCAGTGAAGCACCCGGACCAACCCAGCATTTT.

The table lists this clonotype with a few counts. The genes are TRBV7-6 and TRBJ2-1; 9 positions agree with TRBD1. This CDR3 is built from 15 residues. The V segment lost 4 bases and the J segment 6 bases; nucleotides outside the gene matches: 7. Per the germline V gene, CDR1 is SGHVS and CDR2 is FNYEAQ. CDR3 coding DNA: TGTGCCAGCAGCTATGGACAGGGGCCCTCCAATGAGCAGTTCTTC. Protein product: CASSYGQGPSNEQFF.

As concerns this clonotype: This sequence may be a read error, since a much larger clone differs from it by one base. The rearrangement uses TRBV6-5 and TRBJ1-1; TRBD1 is a possible D gene (5 bases). The CDR3 has 14 residues. Trimming pared 2 bases from V and 4 bases from J, leaving 11 bases between. Germline V CDR1 and CDR2: MNHEY, SVGAGI. CDR3 bases: TGTGCCAGCAGTTACGCGGGGGAGTTCACTGAAGCTTTCTTT. This sequence encodes CASSYAGEFTEAFF.

This chain connects TRBV24-1 to TRBJ1-1, with D possibly matching TRBD1 (6 bases). Germline V lookup: CDR1 KGHDR, CDR2 SFDVKD. The CDR3 is made up of 13 amino acids. V was pared by 7 bases and J by 1 base, with 9 bases between. CDR3 in amino acids: CATRDSPNTEAFF. CDR3 nucleotide sequence: TGTGCCACCAGGGACAGCCCGAACACTGAAGCTTTCTTT.

This chain links TRBV24-1 with TRBJ2-3; weak D call: TRBD2 (5 bases). The CDR3 consists of 15 residues. The germline V gene encodes CDR1 KGHDR and CDR2 SFDVKD. V was shortened by 4 bases and J by 1 base, with 11 bases between the two germline ends. The CDR3 spells CATSDSGLRTDTQYF. CDR3 coding DNA: TGTGCCACCAGTGACTCCGGACTGCGCACAGATACGCAGTATTTT.

This clonotype was seen a few times. The chain is built from TRBV24-1 and TRBJ2-2, with 12 bases fitting TRBD1. With V trimmed by 3 bases and J by 4 bases, 8 bases remained unmatched. The length of the CDR3 is 18 residues. Germline CDR1 and CDR2: KGHDR and SFDVKD. CDR3 loop: CATSDPPGTGGGTGELFF. The CDR3 bases are TGTGCCACCAGTGATCCCCCAGGGACAGGGGGCGGCACCGGGGAGCTGTTTTTT.

The gene calls are TRBV16 and TRBJ2-2; D is undetermined. V lost 0 bases and J 6 bases, leaving 8 bases between the germline ends. Germline V gene data show CDR1 as KGHSY and CDR2 as FQNENV. The CDR3 is 14 residues long. The CDR3 loop is CASSQSIGPGELFF. The CDR3 nucleotides are TGTGCCAGCAGCCAATCGATAGGCCCCGGGGAGCTGTTTTTT.

This clonotype has only a few counts. The CDR3 sequence: CASSLEVRGSYHEQYF. The CDR3 nucleotides are TGTGCCAGCAGCTTAGAGGTTCGGGGTAGCTACCACGAGCAGTACTTC. The chain joins TRBV7-2 to TRBJ2-7, with D possibly matching TRBD2 (5 bases). Germline loops: CDR1 SGHTA, CDR2 FQGNSA. The CDR3 sequence is 16 residues long. V lost 1 base and J 5 bases, leaving 18 bases between the germline ends.

This clonotype appeared a few times. The chain combines TRBV27 with TRBJ2-3; the match to TRBD1 covers 8 bases. Germline CDR1 and CDR2: MNHEY and SMNVEV (reference sequence). J was trimmed by 4 bases and V by 5 bases; bases with no gene match: 5. The CDR3 runs to 14 residues. This CDR3 reads CASSKDRGSDTQYF. CDR3 DNA: TGTGCCAGCAGTAAAGACAGGGGTTCAGATACGCAGTATTTT.

This clonotype was seen a handful of times. The chain combines TRBV20-1 with TRBJ2-1, with TRBD2 matching 12 bases. From germline, CDR1 is DFQATT and CDR2 SNEGSKA (reference sequence). V shed 0 bases and J 8 bases; nucleotides not matched to a gene: 14. The CDR3 has 18 amino acids. In nucleotides, the CDR3 is TGCAGTGCTAGAGATACCGCTAGCGGGGGGGCCGATTGGTATGAGCAGTTCTTC. Amino acid sequence: CSARDTASGGADWYEQFF.

The sample holds many counts of this clonotype. The chain carries TRBV3-1 and TRBJ1-1; D call uncertain. CDR3 size: 14 residues. Trimming took 1 base from V and 5 from J, leaving 11 bases between them. Germline V lookup: CDR1 LGHDT, CDR2 YNNKEL (reference sequence). The CDR3 reads CASSQGGFGTEAFF. CDR3 coding DNA: TGTGCCAGCAGCCAAGGGGGTTTCGGAACTGAAGCTTTCTTT. Full variable domain (rest looked up from reference TRBV3-1 and TRBJ1-1): DTAVSQTPKYLVTQMGNDKSIKCEQNLGHDTMYWYKQDSKKFLKIMFSYNNKELIINETVPNRFSPKSPDKAHLNLHINSLELGDSAVYFCASSQGGFGTEAFFGQGTRLTVV.

This clonotype was observed a handful of times. The V call is TRBV29-1, the J call TRBJ2-7, with no clear D. Per the germline V gene, CDR1 is SQVTM and CDR2 is ANQGSEA. This CDR3 comprises 13 residues. The V end lost 4 bases, the J end lost 1 base, and 11 bases lay between the germline ends. The CDR3 reads CSVAGPNSYEQYF. CDR3 DNA: TGCAGCGTTGCCGGACCAAATTCCTACGAGCAGTACTTC.

This sequence joins TRBV28 and TRBJ2-1, with D perhaps TRBD2 (7 bases). Germline assignment: CDR1 MDHEN and CDR2 SYDVKM. Trimming removed 3 bases from V and 2 bases from J, with 14 bases in between. The CDR3 has 16 amino acids. The CDR3 nucleotides read TGTGCCAGCAGTTTTGGGGGGGCACTTGCCTACAATGAGCAGTTCTTC. Amino acids: CASSFGGALAYNEQFF.

The chain carries TRBV11-3 and TRBJ2-1; D not resolved. V was shortened by 5 bases and J by 2 bases, with 10 bases between the two germline ends. This CDR3 region has 14 residues. In germline, CDR1 is SGHNT, CDR2 YENEEA. The CDR3 DNA follows: TGTGCCAGCAGCCGATCGGGCCCCTACAATGAGCAGTTCTTC. It is translated as CASSRSGPYNEQFF. The whole variable domain, filled in from reference TRBV11-3 and TRBJ2-1, reads EAGVVQSPRYKIIEKKQPVAFWCNPISGHNTLYWYLQNLGQGPELLIRYENEEAVDDSQLPKDRFSAERLKGVDSTLKIQPAELGDSAVYLCASSRSGPYNEQFFGPGTRLTVL.

This chain's CDR3 is CASSKAPAESSYEQYF. As DNA, the CDR3 is TGTGCCAGCAGCAAAGCGCCGGCCGAAAGCTCCTACGAGCAGTACTTC. This chain joins TRBV21-1 and TRBJ2-7. TRBV21-1 is a known pseudogene. The CDR3 contains 16 residues.

This clonotype appeared a few times. This chain uses TRBV25-1 with TRBJ2-3, with TRBD1 matching 10 bases. Germline loops: CDR1 MGHDK, CDR2 SYGVNS. V lost 3 bases and J lost 2; bases outside the gene matches: 8. This CDR3 comprises 17 residues. CDR3 nucleotides: TGTGCCAGCAGTGAGGATAGGGGACAGGGGTCCACAGATACGCAGTATTTT. Translated, it gives CASSEDRGQGSTDTQYF.

This clonotype was observed a few times. This CDR3 reads CASSQDWGFNEKLFF. DNA for the CDR3: TGTGCCAGCAGCCAAGATTGGGGGTTTAATGAAAAACTGTTTTTT. This chain connects TRBV14 to TRBJ1-4; the D gene is possibly TRBD1 (5 bases). CDR3 length equals 15 residues. The V end lost 0 bases, the J end lost 4 bases, and 9 bases lay between the germline ends. Germline CDR1 and CDR2: SGHDN and FVKESK.

The chain recombines TRBV12-3 or TRBV12-4 with TRBJ2-3; D may be TRBD2 (6 bases). The CDR3 has 11 residues. The V gene lost 5 bases and the J gene lost 10 bases, with 10 bases spanning the gap. The CDR3: CASSPGGAQYF. CDR3 nucleotides: TGTGCCAGCAGTCCCGGAGGGGCGCAGTATTTT.

A few counts support this clonotype. The J gene is TRBJ1-3, the V gene TRBV6-5; the match to TRBD1 covers 7 bases. Losses at the gene ends were 2 bases for V and 0 bases for J; bases not matched to a gene: 4. This CDR3 has 16 amino acids. Germline V gene lookup returns CDR1 MNHEY and CDR2 SVGAGI. The CDR3 is CASSYHRTGSGNTIYF. CDR3 coding DNA: TGTGCCAGCAGTTACCACAGGACAGGCTCTGGAAACACCATATATTTT.

This clonotype was found a few times. The chain couples TRBV2 to TRBJ2-1, with D perhaps given as TRBD1 or TRBD2 (6 bases each). This CDR3 has 16 amino acids. Germline CDR1 reads SNHLY; CDR2 reads FYNNEI. Trimming took off 5 bases at V and 0 bases at J, with 14 bases between the two ends. The CDR3 is CASSPGAASSYNEQFF. The CDR3 DNA reads TGTGCCAGCAGTCCGGGGGCAGCAAGCTCCTACAATGAGCAGTTCTTC.

A few counts support this clonotype. The V gene is TRBV7-8, the J gene TRBJ1-4; 10 nucleotides agree with TRBD1. The CDR3 is made up of 15 amino acids. V lost 1 base to trimming and J lost 7 bases; unmatched junction nucleotides: 3. CDR1 and CDR2 (germline): SGHVS, FQNEAQ. The CDR3 loop reads CASSLGRDRGEKLFF. The CDR3 bases are TGTGCCAGCAGCTTAGGCAGGGACAGGGGTGAAAAACTGTTTTTT.

CDR3 protein: CASRAQGALNTIYF. Here the CDR3 DNA reads TGTGCCAGCAGAGCTCAGGGGGCGTTGAACACCATATATTTT. The chain uses TRBV25-1 and TRBJ1-3, with TRBD1 matching 8 bases. V shed 6 bases and J 7 bases; nucleotides not matched to a gene: 8. Germline V CDR1 and CDR2: MGHDK, SYGVNS. The CDR3 consists of 14 residues.

The J gene is TRBJ2-7, the V gene TRBV20-1; 11 nucleotides agree with TRBD2. V lost 0 bases to trimming and J lost 0 bases; unmatched junction nucleotides: 13. The V gene's germline CDR1 is DFQATT and CDR2 SNEGSKA (reference sequence). CDR3 length: 19 amino acids. The CDR3 sequence: CSARDKGLAGPPISYEQYF. CDR3 nucleotides: TGCAGTGCTAGAGATAAAGGACTAGCGGGCCCGCCTATCTCCTACGAGCAGTACTTC.

This clonotype occurred a few times. The V and J genes are TRBV5-4 and TRBJ2-1; D remains unclear. The CDR3 loop spans 15 amino acids. In germline, CDR1 is SGHNT, CDR2 YYREEE (reference sequence). Trimming cost V 2 bases and J 6 bases, with 15 bases left between them. CDR3 in amino acids: CASSFGRYGVNEQFF. In nucleotides, the CDR3 is TGTGCCAGCAGCTTTGGGCGTTATGGGGTCAATGAGCAGTTCTTC.

The table lists this clonotype with a few counts. DNA for the CDR3: TGTGCCTGGAGTGTACAAAGGAACACTGAAGCTTTCTTT. Its translation: CAWSVQRNTEAFF. V is TRBV30 and J is TRBJ1-1, with no clear D. The V gene lost 0 bases and the J gene lost 1 base, with 6 bases spanning the gap. CDR3 length equals 13 residues. Germline V gene sequence: CDR1 GTSNPN, CDR2 SVGIG (reference sequence).

The V and J genes are TRBV6-2 or TRBV6-3 and TRBJ2-5, with 9 bases that match TRBD2. Looked up from germline, CDR1 is MNHEY and CDR2 is SVGEGT. CDR3 length equals 13 residues. V was pared by 2 bases and J by 5 bases, with 0 bases of the junction left unmatched. The DNA of the CDR3 is TGTGCCAGCAGTTACGGACTAGCGGAGACCCAGTACTTC. Translation: CASSYGLAETQYF.

This rearrangement joins TRBV12-3 or TRBV12-4 to TRBJ1-2; a weak D match, TRBD1 (5 bases). This CDR3 contains 14 residues. Trimming took 4 bases from V and 3 from J, leaving 12 bases between them. The CDR3 DNA sequence: TGTGCCAGCAGTTCGATCGGGACCCACTATGGCTACACCTTC. Translation gives CASSSIGTHYGYTF.